The source of this T cell receptor (beta chain) is a study of Tregs in tolerant kidney transplant recipients. Clones were read by immunoSEQ multiplex PCR, and TCRdb kept only the in-frame ones, dropping some. The sample includes about 83,000 clones, about 98% of them seen just once. The clonotype was recovered from a human donor who received a combined kidney and bone marrow transplant. Sample: CD4+ T cells from blood, taken before the transplant.

DNA for the CDR3: TGCGCCAGCAGCCACCTCCCAGGGCGGGACCAAAATCAGCCCCAGCATTTT. Its translation: CASSHLPGRDQNQPQHF. The chain joins TRBV4-1 to TRBJ1-5; the D gene is possibly TRBD1 (5 bases). The length of the CDR3 is 17 residues. Germline lookup yields CDR1 MGHRA and CDR2 YSYEKL. V was trimmed by 3 bases and J by 4 bases, leaving 19 bases between them.